This TCR beta chain was recorded in a study of T cell repertoires in cytomegalovirus infection (dated by TCRdb to the late 2010s). Study-level background: The HLA type of each donor mattered for the analysis, because public TCR beta signatures pointed to carriage of CMV infection along with the matching HLA type.

Overall study results and their limits: In both this cohort and an independent approximately 370-donor cohort, the cumulative frequency of public TCR beta family members distinguished carriers of CMV infection plus the relevant HLA type. The ex vivo response was dominated by HLA-C-restricted CMV-specific TCR beta clonotypes, which also provided the single most frequent clonotype in two of eight donors.

The junction carries 7 bases between V and J, which are trimmed by 5 bases and 2 bases respectively. Reading the germline V gene gives CDR1 SGHRS and CDR2 YFSETQ. The CDR3 sequence holds 12 residues, the cysteine and phenylalanine included. This entry keeps only the CDR3 DNA: 36 bases, framed from base 1. On this clonotype: Its antigen specificity is not known. No base-level quality is on record; no much larger clone is a single base apart.

Sequenced using an Illumina HiSeq 1500. TCRdb itself trimmed the public reads at Q25 with fastp, ran MiXCR and retained productive beta chains. Merged by CDR3 protein, the rows form single entries marked with the most common genes and DNA. In all, the sample holds roughly 320,000 distinct CDR3 sequences, and around 9.1% of those were seen once. The ten largest clones capture approximately 2.4% of the sample. Source material: PBMCs. The sequence was obtained from a human donor in good health (CMV status not recorded). Some clones in this sample may be carry-over from other donors' samples. The V and J segments used are TRBV5-1 and TRBJ2-5; TRBD1 is perhaps the D gene, given 6 matching bases. Here the CDR3 is given as CASRGAQETQYF. The DNA sequence is as follows: TGCGCCAGCAGGGGGGCACAAGAGACCCAGTACTTC.